These 5 T cell receptor beta chains originate from one sample sequenced in a study of control samples from healthy donors and cancer patients. Some clones are missing from TCRdb's copy, which holds only in-frame ones; the method was immunoSEQ multiplex PCR. The sample shows 20,000 or so clones, around 85% of them seen only once. The sample was PBMCs. Receptor source: a man aged 60 to 69 with head and neck cancer.

This clone was counted only a few times. This chain joins TRBV6-5 and TRBJ2-5, with TRBD2 matching over 10 bases. V lost 2 bases to trimming and J lost 5 bases; unmatched junction nucleotides: 2. Looked up from germline, CDR1 is MNHEY and CDR2 is SVGAGI. The CDR3 length is 14 residues. Written as DNA, the CDR3 is TGTGCCAGCAGTTACACTAGCGGGACGGAGACCCAGTACTTC. This gives the protein CASSYTSGTETQYF.

The J gene is TRBJ2-3, the V gene TRBV5-5; D is ambiguous. Germline V CDR1 and CDR2: SGHKS, YYEKEE (reference sequence). The CDR3 loop spans 13 amino acids. V lost 1 base and J lost 4, with 7 bases in between. The CDR3 nucleotides are TGTGCCAGCAGCTTGCCGGAGTCAGATACGCAGTATTTT. Its protein product is CASSLPESDTQYF.

For this clone: The junction departs from germline at one end; a sequencing error may be responsible. The chain joins TRBV19 to TRBJ2-3; 8 nucleotides agree with TRBD1. From germline, CDR1 is LNHDA and CDR2 SQIVND (reference sequence). This CDR3 comprises 12 residues. The CDR3 region has the DNA TGTGCCAGTAGGGGGACAGGAGGGGGACACTTTTTT. The encoded protein is CASRGTGGGHFF.

The chain couples TRBV11-2 to TRBJ2-7; D perhaps matches TRBD1 (5 bases). Germline CDR1 SGHAT, CDR2 FQNNGV. There are 14 residues in the CDR3. The V end lost 0 bases, the J end lost 2 bases, and 8 bases lay between the germline ends. DNA for the CDR3: TGTGCCAGCAGCTTAGAGTGGACAACCTACGAGCAGTACTTC. It encodes CASSLEWTTYEQYF.

The J gene is TRBJ2-7, the V gene TRBV7-3; D is perhaps TRBD1 (6 bases). The CDR3 spans 14 residues. Germline V CDR1 and CDR2: SGHTA, FQGTGA. With 5 bases removed from V and 0 bases from J, the gap between germline ends came to 11 bases. CDR3: CASSDRTSSYEQYV. CDR3 bases: TGTGCCAGCAGCGACAGGACAAGCTCCTACGAGCAGTACGTC.